These T cell receptor beta chains were read from a single sample in a study of OX40 agonist ivuxolimab in advanced cancers. The repertoire was sequenced with immunoSEQ multiplex PCR; TCRdb's copy has only in-frame clones and lacks some. The sample holds 6,500 to 8,000 clones, roughly 80% seen once. Sequenced here: CD4+ or CD8+ T cells sorted from blood, sampled in a trial of the OX40 agonist ivuxolimab. The receptors come from an adult with an advanced solid tumor such as melanoma, head and neck, liver or kidney cancer. Each CDR3 is given without its conserved first and last residue. Fields, in order: V gene, J gene, CDR3 protein.

v_call: TRBV27
j_call: TRBJ1-2
cdr3_aa: ASSSTGGGGYT

v_call: TRBV27
j_call: TRBJ2-3
cdr3_aa: ASSPLTGTQY

v_call: TRBV27
j_call: TRBJ2-2
cdr3_aa: ASSGSTSTKFTGELF

v_call: TRBV9
j_call: TRBJ2-1
cdr3_aa: ASSVGREEQF

v_call: TRBV27
j_call: TRBJ1-6
cdr3_aa: ASSFRDYNSPLH

v_call: TRBV28
j_call: TRBJ2-1
cdr3_aa: ASSSAGPAIDEQF

v_call: TRBV7-6
j_call: TRBJ2-4
cdr3_aa: ASSPTGAGKNIQY

v_call: TRBV28
j_call: TRBJ2-7
cdr3_aa: ASSFAGGGRGQY

v_call: TRBV4-2
j_call: TRBJ1-1
cdr3_aa: ASSQVGGNTEAF

v_call: TRBV10-2
j_call: TRBJ2-3
cdr3_aa: ASSESGRRADTQY

v_call: TRBV9
j_call: TRBJ1-1
cdr3_aa: ASAPGLADTEAF

v_call: TRBV6-1
j_call: TRBJ2-3
cdr3_aa: ASSEKVYGGSTDTQY

v_call: TRBV7-9
j_call: TRBJ2-5
cdr3_aa: ASSQSGPQETQY

v_call: TRBV14
j_call: TRBJ1-2
cdr3_aa: ASSRNLRDNYGYT

v_call: TRBV5-5
j_call: TRBJ2-7
cdr3_aa: ASSFVPESSYEQY

v_call: TRBV6-5
j_call: TRBJ2-1
cdr3_aa: ASSYSGTGLYNEQF

v_call: TRBV7-9
j_call: TRBJ1-3
cdr3_aa: ASSLATATSGNTIY

v_call: TRBV7-8
j_call: TRBJ2-3
cdr3_aa: ASSLGTDTQY

v_call: TRBV30
j_call: TRBJ1-6
cdr3_aa: AWKNNRATNSPLH

v_call: TRBV2
j_call: TRBJ1-4
cdr3_aa: ASSGSTTVNEKLF

v_call: TRBV27
j_call: TRBJ2-5
cdr3_aa: ASRGHGETQY

v_call: TRBV7-8
j_call: TRBJ2-7
cdr3_aa: ASSLRGGSTREQY

v_call: TRBV4-1
j_call: TRBJ2-1
cdr3_aa: ASSQERSPYNEQF

v_call: TRBV11-2
j_call: TRBJ2-1
cdr3_aa: ASSLGYRRNNEQF

v_call: TRBV20-1
j_call: TRBJ2-2
cdr3_aa: SAPSAGELF

v_call: TRBV6-6
j_call: TRBJ2-1
cdr3_aa: ASSLRAGAYNEQF

v_call: TRBV27
j_call: TRBJ1-2
cdr3_aa: ASSRVPNYGYT

v_call: TRBV27
j_call: TRBJ2-7
cdr3_aa: ASSLSLKREQY

v_call: TRBV7-2
j_call: TRBJ1-2
cdr3_aa: ASSLSIQTGFLNYGYT

v_call: TRBV29-1
j_call: TRBJ2-4
cdr3_aa: SVDDRGGNIQY

v_call: TRBV27
j_call: TRBJ2-2
cdr3_aa: ASSFQRGRSGELF